This T cell receptor beta chain derives from a study of shared clonotypes between healthy human individuals (dated by TCRdb to about 2020). Broadly, across the study: Three men and a couple of women, aged 18 to 49 years, made up the cohort. Blood TCR repertoires of four to six healthy adults were deeply sequenced to estimate repertoire size and the extent of clonotype sharing between individuals. To increase sequencing depth and limit assay-specific biases, TCR repertoire library preparation and sequencing were carried out by different laboratories using diverse techniques. Between about 0.9 and 9 billion PBMCs per donor were obtained by leukapheresis. Summary of the overall study and its limitations: Sampling was limited to blood, and TCR repertoires in tissue likely differ from TCR repertoires in blood. Because the study included only a small number of donors, the genetic and exposure-history diversity represented was limited. Pairwise subsampling led to the expectation that sequencing depth would affect the degree of clonotype sharing among donors.

Donors were healthy HIV-negative adults with no recently reported acute infections or vaccinations. Only Caucasian adults living in Nashville, Tennessee, USA were represented among the donors. In the unsorted samples, some 94 million PBMCs were counted, and genomic DNA was extracted using the QIAamp DNA Blood Mini kit. After blood collection by leukapheresis, PBMCs were isolated using Ficoll-Histopaque density gradient centrifugation and then cryopreserved in the vapor phase of liquid nitrogen. Remarks on this clone: No antigen is known for it. It has no much larger one-base neighbor in the sample; base qualities were not kept.

The CDR3 measures 15 amino acids from cysteine to phenylalanine. Of the read, only the CDR3 DNA is kept; its 45 bases are in frame from base 1. The CDR1 and CDR2 encoded by the germline V gene are SGHTA and FQGNSA. For this chain, trimming is 7 bases at the V end and 7 bases at the J end, and the number of junction bases without a gene match is 11. Using the deep immunoSEQ assay, multiplex PCR amplified TCR CDR3 regions from genomic DNA. Extracted genomic DNA from each cell subset was distributed evenly across all wells of several immunoSEQ 96-well plates, and each plate was treated as a replicate. For unsorted PBMC, 300 ng of genomic DNA, equivalent to tens of thousands of T cell genomes, went into each replicate PCR. Ten immunoSEQ deep assay plates were used to sequence the unsorted PBMC genomic DNA. Purified libraries were measured with a Qubit 3.0 fluorometer, size-checked on a Bioanalyzer 2100, and measured again with the KAPA Library Quantification kit. Each immunoSEQ 96-well plate was sequenced on its own single-read 150-cycle Illumina NextSeq 550 flow cell. The study's processing was this. The immunoSEQ output contained only junctional sequences without quality scores, so filtering could not match that applied to full-length reads. To assign V/J genes and CDR3, sequences were annotated using PyIR, a Python wrapper for IgBLAST v1.9, with IMGT germline references. Reads were filtered out if the reads had weak V/J assignments (E-value above 1e-6), no CDR3, stop codons, out-of-frame junctions, or ambiguous translated residues. A V3J clonotype was defined by an identical inferred V gene, J gene, and CDR3 amino acid sequence. To compute the percentage overlap between repertoires, the number of shared unique clonotypes was divided by the size of the smaller repertoire. Repertoire richness was assessed with RTK rarefaction, the Chao1 estimator, and Recon v2.1 estimates of unobserved clonotypes. The immuneACCESS repertoire file appears here via TCRdb, limited to in-frame rearrangements. These files lack a portion of the clones; in checked studies, under half of the deficit traces to unresolved V genes, and the cause of the others is not known. D and trimming were read from the DNA, whereas the V and J calls and clone size are those reported in that table. Recorded for this sample are roughly 510,000 clones; roughly 79% of them occurred a single time. Approximately 13% of the sample is held by the ten biggest clonotypes.

The V gene is TRBV7-2 and the J gene is TRBJ2-1, with 9 bases matching TRBD2. This receptor was identified in a woman aged 40 to 49 in good health. Some clones in this sample may be carry-over from other donors' samples. The sample was PBMCs. The bases read TGTGCCAGCACTCTGGCGGGAGGGCCGGTTAATGAGCAGTTCTTC. Translated, it gives CASTLAGGPVNEQFF.